This is a list of T cell receptor beta chains from one sample in a study of vaccination and CD4 T cells after COVID-19. Their specific antigens are unknown. TCRdb reprocessed the PCR reads via MiXCR and lists one record per CDR3 protein. The sample consists of approximately 12,000 distinct CDR3 sequences, about half of them appearing once. The source material was CD4+ T cells from blood, cultured in vitro. Receptor source: a human donor who had recovered from COVID-19. Each CDR3 is given with its conserved first and last residue. Each record gives: D gene, V gene, J gene, CDR3 protein. D genes are given only for firm matches.

TRBD1	TRBV6-5	TRBJ1-6	CASSYGYRGISPLHF
TRBD1	TRBV12-3/TRBV12-4	TRBJ1-1	CASSGQENTEAFF
NA	TRBV7-2	TRBJ1-2	CASSVTGTYGYTF
TRBD2	TRBV7-9	TRBJ2-3	CASSYLAGGLDTQYF
TRBD1	TRBV6-1	TRBJ2-7	CASSDGTGKEQYF
TRBD1	TRBV18	TRBJ1-2	CASSLGQINGYTF
TRBD2	TRBV27	TRBJ2-7	CASSKNSPGLAGLTYEQYF
NA	TRBV5-1	TRBJ2-3	CASSLEASSTDTQYF
NA	TRBV7-9	TRBJ1-2	CASSSGVYGYTF
NA	TRBV28	TRBJ2-7	CASNQPGLGLYEQYF
TRBD1	TRBV11-2	TRBJ1-2	CASSLRRGDRGSYGYTF
NA	TRBV6-5	TRBJ2-1	CASSYRAGARRGPNEQFF
TRBD1	TRBV6-5	TRBJ1-5	CAGSYAGGSNQPQHF
NA	TRBV15	TRBJ1-6	CATSRDTHRNSPLHF
TRBD1	TRBV7-9	TRBJ1-2	CASSYGQASYGYTF
NA	TRBV19	TRBJ2-1	CASSGGVANEQFF
NA	TRBV7-8	TRBJ1-3	CASSSLNSGNTIYF